Listed here are 11 T cell receptor beta chains from one sample, sequenced in a study of cytomegalovirus exposure and HLA in healthy donors. The study ran its PCR with 60 Vbeta and 13 Jbeta primers. Only in-frame clones appear in the TCRdb table, and some are missing; sequencing was by immunoSEQ multiplex PCR. The sample consists of roughly 190,000 clones, 77% of them appearing once. Material: PBMCs. These receptors all stem from a woman aged 25 to 39 in good health and CMV-seropositive.

A few counts support this clone. The chain links TRBV7-8 to TRBJ1-5; D may be TRBD1 (5 bases). V shed 1 base and J shed 5 bases, with 9 bases lying between them. The CDR3 is made up of 14 amino acids. The germline CDR1 and CDR2 sequences are SGHVS and FQNEAQ. The CDR3 region has the DNA TGTGCCAGCAGCTTAGAAGGGGCCTATCAGCCCCAGCATTTT. Protein sequence: CASSLEGAYQPQHF.

This rearrangement joins TRBV2 to TRBJ1-2; D call uncertain. This CDR3 contains 12 residues. Trimming took 5 bases from V and 8 from J, leaving 12 bases between them. CDR1 and CDR2 (germline): SNHLY, FYNNEI. CDR3 sequence: CASSKELPGYTF. CDR3 nucleotides: TGTGCCAGCAGTAAAGAGCTCCCCGGCTACACCTTC.

This chain uses TRBV28 with TRBJ2-7; the match to TRBD1 covers 8 bases. With V trimmed by 7 bases and J by 2 bases, 10 bases remained unmatched. This CDR3 has 15 residues. Per the germline V gene, CDR1 is MDHEN and CDR2 is SYDVKM. CDR3 residues: CASTGQGAHPYEQYF. The CDR3 bases are TGTGCCAGCACCGGGCAGGGGGCACACCCCTACGAGCAGTACTTC.

The chain carries TRBV6-5 and TRBJ2-2; D is unresolved. Trimming removed 5 bases at V and 6 bases at J, with 10 bases between. Looked up from germline, CDR1 is MNHEY and CDR2 is SVGAGI. This CDR3 spans 13 amino acids. CDR3 nucleotides: TGTGCCAGCAGTACATGGGCGTCCGGGGAGCTGTTTTTT. Translating gives CASSTWASGELFF.

The chain employs TRBV30 and TRBJ1-1; 9 nucleotides align to TRBD1. Trimming took 0 bases from V and 3 from J; bases not matched to a gene: 2. Germline lookup yields CDR1 GTSNPN and CDR2 SVGIG (reference sequence). This CDR3 spans 14 amino acids. CDR3 region: CAWSVNRGHTEAFF. The CDR3 region has the DNA TGTGCCTGGAGTGTAAACAGGGGGCACACTGAAGCTTTCTTT. Full variable domain (rest looked up from reference TRBV30 and TRBJ1-1): SQTIHQWPATLVQPVGSPLSLECTVEGTSNPNLYWYRQAAGRGLQLLFYSVGIGQISSEVPQNLSASRPQDRQFILSSKKLLLSDSGFYLCAWSVNRGHTEAFFGQGTRLTVV.

The chain has TRBV9 and TRBJ1-5; perhaps TRBD1 as D (6 bases). The CDR3 has 15 residues. Trimming removed 0 bases from V and 5 bases from J, with 12 bases in between. CDR1 is SGDLS and CDR2 is YYNGEE in the germline V gene. In nucleotides, the CDR3 is TGTGCCAGCAGCGTAGAGGGGACACCGGATCAGCCCCAGCATTTT. As protein: CASSVEGTPDQPQHF.

The chain joins TRBV19 to TRBJ1-2; TRBD1 matches at 9 bases. The CDR3 has 14 amino acids. The trim removed 8 bases at V and 1 base at J, leaving 5 bases unmatched. Germline V gene lookup returns CDR1 LNHDA and CDR2 SQIVND (reference sequence). The CDR3 loop reads CASSTGGFNYGYTF. The CDR3 region has the DNA TGTGCCAGTTCCACAGGGGGCTTTAACTATGGCTACACCTTC.

On this clone itself: The conserved phenylalanine or tryptophan is not found at the CDR3 terminus, so this likely reflects a read error. This sequence joins TRBV4-3 and TRBJ1-5; D ambiguous. The CDR3 extends over 15 amino acids. Germline CDR1 and CDR2: LGHNA and YSLEER. The V and J ends lost 0 bases and 11 bases respectively, with 17 bases between them. The CDR3 DNA reads as TGCGCCAGCAGCCAAGATTGGGCCCCGGGAGGGACCCAGCATCTT. Protein product: CASSQDWAPGGTQHL.

This chain joins TRBV7-2 and TRBJ1-2, with TRBD1 as a possible D gene (6 bases). Germline-derived CDR1 and CDR2 are SGHTA and FQGNSA. The CDR3 totals 14 residues. Deletions cut 5 bases from V and 4 bases from J, with 14 bases between. The CDR3 loop reads CASSAKGVAYGYTF. The CDR3 DNA reads TGTGCCAGCAGCGCGAAGGGGGTCGCCTATGGCTACACCTTC.

The chain combines TRBV5-1 with TRBJ2-5; 14 positions match TRBD2. The ends lost 4 bases at V and 2 bases at J; junction bases unmatched: 7. Germline V lookup: CDR1 SGHRS, CDR2 YFSETQ. The CDR3 totals 17 residues. The CDR3 bases are TGCGCCAGCAGCCCCGGACTAGCGGGAGGAGGGCAAGAGACCCAGTACTTC. It is translated as CASSPGLAGGGQETQYF.

A few counts support this clone. This chain uses TRBV19 with TRBJ2-7; D is possibly TRBD1 (5 bases). CDR1 is LNHDA and CDR2 is SQIVND in the germline V gene (reference sequence). Deletions cut 4 bases from V and 2 bases from J, with 9 bases between. The CDR3 extends over 13 amino acids. The CDR3 DNA sequence: TGTGCCAGTAGTAATCTAGGGGCCTACGAGCAGTACTTC. This translates into CASSNLGAYEQYF.